These 7 T cell receptor beta chains were all obtained from the same sample, sequenced in a study of siplizumab effects on memory and regulatory T cells. Sequencing was performed with immunoSEQ multiplex PCR; in TCRdb, only in-frame clones are kept and a portion is missing. The table lists under 150,000 clones, 90% to 95% of them singletons, with around 1.5% in the top ten. Sample: non-Treg CD4+ T cells sorted from blood. The receptors were sampled from a human donor in good health.

The CDR3 sequence: CASSLYQISGTGELFF. The CDR3 DNA sequence: TGTGCCAGCAGCTTATATCAGATTAGCGGGACCGGGGAGCTGTTTTTT. This sequence joins TRBV7-2 and TRBJ2-2; 7 nucleotides match TRBD2. The ends lost 2 bases at V and 5 bases at J; junction bases unmatched: 8. This CDR3 spans 16 amino acids. Germline CDR1 is SGHTA and CDR2 is FQGNSA.

Details on this clone: Its ends do not fully match the called genes, so a read error is possible. The chain links TRBV5-3 to TRBJ2-3; D is ambiguous. TRBV5-3 is designated an ORF whose function remains uncertain. This CDR3 is 12 amino acids long. CDR3 sequence: CASSLFPDTQYF. CDR3 bases: TGTGCCAGCAGCTTATTTCCAGATACGCAGTATTTT.

The CDR3 coding sequence is TGTGCCTGGACCGGGACAGGGTTACGAGAGACCCAGTACTTC. Translating it yields CAWTGTGLRETQYF. The V gene is TRBV30, the J gene TRBJ2-5; 9 bases line up with TRBD1. V lost 4 bases, J lost 4 bases, and 7 bases stayed unmatched. The V gene's germline CDR1 is GTSNPN and CDR2 SVGIG (reference sequence). This CDR3 contains 14 residues.

This clone was counted a single time. Sequence at one end of the junction differs from germline and may be a read error. Different DNA sequences within this sample yield the same CDR3. In DNA, the CDR3 is TGTGCCAGCAGTTTGGGAGGTCGGTGGGACAGGGGGTACGAGCAGTACTTC. It specifies CASSLGGRWDRGYEQYF. The chain is built from TRBV5-6 and TRBJ2-7, with 11 bases aligning to TRBD1. CDR1 and CDR2 (germline): SGHDT, YYEEEE. The CDR3 contains 17 residues.

This rearrangement joins TRBV11-1 to TRBJ2-1; 8 bases align to TRBD1. Looked up from germline, CDR1 is SGHAT and CDR2 is FQDESV (reference sequence). The CDR3 sequence is 15 residues long. V gave up 3 bases and J gave up 4 bases; unmatched junction bases: 5. The CDR3 sequence is CASSLGRDRYNEQFF. CDR3 coding DNA: TGTGCCAGCAGCTTGGGACGGGACAGGTACAATGAGCAGTTCTTC.

This clone was observed a single time. The chain carries TRBV5-1 and TRBJ1-6, with TRBD1 matching over 9 bases. The CDR3 has 16 amino acids. Germline assignment: CDR1 SGHRS and CDR2 YFSETQ. With V trimmed by 0 bases and J by 7 bases, 5 bases remained unmatched. The chain's CDR3 is CASSLEGGTGNSPLHF. CDR3 sequence (DNA): TGCGCCAGCAGCTTGGAAGGAGGGACAGGGAATTCACCCCTCCACTTT.

DNA of the CDR3: TGTGCCAGCAGCTTAGAGGCAACCGTGGGGACCGGGGAGCTGTTTTTT. It codes for CASSLEATVGTGELFF. V and J are TRBV7-8 and TRBJ2-2; D call uncertain. Germline CDR1 is SGHVS and CDR2 is FQNEAQ. V shed 1 base and J shed 5 bases, with 14 bases lying between them. The CDR3 spans 16 residues.